This TCR beta chain was documented in a study of OX40 agonist ivuxolimab in advanced cancers. Study-level information: In this trial design, patients received ivuxolimab intravenously at 0.01 to 10 mg/kg every 2 weeks.

V was clipped by 6 bases and J by 1 base, with 10 bases between them. Germline assignment: CDR1 SGHTA and CDR2 FQGNSA. The CDR3 is 14 residues long. Whole-study findings and limits: Relative to CD4+, CD8+ T cells held more expanded clones on average. Individuals who were partial responders at 0.1-3.0 mg/kg had clonal expansion that ranked among the lowest. Certain nonresponders likewise exhibited a low normalized T-cell clonal expansion.

Profiled with immunoSEQ multiplex PCR; TCRdb holds only in-frame clones, not every one. This sample has some 71,000 clones; roughly 90% occur once, and the top ten carry 2.8%. As regards this clone: Its cognate antigen is unknown.

V is TRBV7-2 and J is TRBJ2-1, with D perhaps TRBD1 (5 bases). The material was CD4+ or CD8+ T cells sorted from blood, obtained in a trial of the OX40 agonist ivuxolimab. The receptor was derived from an adult with an advanced solid tumor such as melanoma, head and neck, liver or kidney cancer. The CDR3 is CASSRTPSYNEQFF. The CDR3 nucleotides read TGTGCCAGCAGTCGGACACCATCCTACAATGAGCAGTTCTTC. Complete variable domain (other parts from reference TRBV7-2 and TRBJ2-1): GAGVSQSPSNKVTEKGKDVELRCDPISGHTALYWYRQSLGQGLEFLIYFQGNSAPDKSGLPSDRFSAERTGGSVSTLTIQRTQQEDSAVYLCASSRTPSYNEQFFGPGTRLTVL.